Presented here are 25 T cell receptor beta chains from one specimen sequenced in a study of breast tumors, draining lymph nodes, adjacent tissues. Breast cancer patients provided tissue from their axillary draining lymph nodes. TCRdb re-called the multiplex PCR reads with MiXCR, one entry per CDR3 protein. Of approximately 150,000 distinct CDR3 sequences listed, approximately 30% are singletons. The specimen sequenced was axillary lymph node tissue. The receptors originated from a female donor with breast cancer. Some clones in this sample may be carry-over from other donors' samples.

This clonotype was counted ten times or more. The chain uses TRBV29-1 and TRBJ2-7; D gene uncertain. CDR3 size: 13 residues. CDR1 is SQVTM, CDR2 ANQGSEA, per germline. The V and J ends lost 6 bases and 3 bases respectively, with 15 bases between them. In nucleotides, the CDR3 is TGCAGCGTCGGAAACGGACGGAGCTACGAGCAGTACTTC. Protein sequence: CSVGNGRSYEQYF.

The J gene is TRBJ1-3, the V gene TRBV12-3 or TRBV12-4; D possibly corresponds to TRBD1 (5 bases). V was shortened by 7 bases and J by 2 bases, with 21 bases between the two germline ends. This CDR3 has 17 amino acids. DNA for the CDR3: TGTGCCAGCAACTTCGCACTAGCGGGGGGAGCTGGAAACACCATATATTTT. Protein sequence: CASNFALAGGAGNTIYF.

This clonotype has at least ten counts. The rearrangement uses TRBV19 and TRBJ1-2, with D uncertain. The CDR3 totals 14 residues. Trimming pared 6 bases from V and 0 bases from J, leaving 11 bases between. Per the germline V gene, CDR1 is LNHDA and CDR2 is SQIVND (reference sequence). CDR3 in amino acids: CASRIHQANYGYTF. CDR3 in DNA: TGTGCCAGTAGGATTCACCAAGCTAACTATGGCTACACCTTC. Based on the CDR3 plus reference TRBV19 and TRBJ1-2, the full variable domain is DGGITQSPKYLFRKEGQNVTLSCEQNLNHDAMYWYRQDPGQGLRLIYYSQIVNDFQKGDIAEGYSVSREKKESFPLTVTSAQKNPTAFYLCASRIHQANYGYTFGSGTRLTVV.

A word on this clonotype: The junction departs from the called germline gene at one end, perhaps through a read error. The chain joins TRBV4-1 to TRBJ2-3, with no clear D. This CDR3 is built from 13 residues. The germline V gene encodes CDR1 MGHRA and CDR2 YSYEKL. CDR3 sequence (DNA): TGTGCCAGCAGCCCAGGACGCGAGGATACGCAGTATTTT. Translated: CASSPGREDTQYF.

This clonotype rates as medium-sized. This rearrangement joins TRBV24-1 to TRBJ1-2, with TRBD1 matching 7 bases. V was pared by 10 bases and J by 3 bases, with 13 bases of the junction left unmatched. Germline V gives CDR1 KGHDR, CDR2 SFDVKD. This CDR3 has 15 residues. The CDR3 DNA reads TGTGCCACGGAGGGACGGACAGGAGTCTACTATGGCTACACCTTC. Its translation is CATEGRTGVYYGYTF.

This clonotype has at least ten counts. For the CDR3, the DNA is TGCGCCAGCAGTGAGTCGAGTGTACGGCCAATTCAGTACTTC. Translating gives CASSESSVRPIQYF. The V gene is TRBV10-2, the J gene TRBJ2-4, with D unresolved. CDR3 length: 14 residues. The ends were cut back, 0 bases at V and 10 bases at J, with 13 bases in the middle. Germline V gene data show CDR1 as WSHSY and CDR2 as SAAADI.

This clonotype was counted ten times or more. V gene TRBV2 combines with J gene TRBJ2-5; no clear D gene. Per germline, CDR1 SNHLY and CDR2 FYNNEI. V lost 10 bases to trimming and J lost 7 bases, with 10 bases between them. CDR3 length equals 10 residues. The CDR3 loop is CAILRGTQYF. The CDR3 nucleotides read TGTGCCATCTTAAGAGGGACCCAGTACTTC.

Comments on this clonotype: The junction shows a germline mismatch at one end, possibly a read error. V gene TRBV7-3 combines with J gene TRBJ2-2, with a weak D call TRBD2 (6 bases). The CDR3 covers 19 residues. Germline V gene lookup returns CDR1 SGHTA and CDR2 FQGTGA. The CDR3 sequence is CASSLTVGGTRRGPGEPFF. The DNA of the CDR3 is TGTGCCAGCAGCTTGACAGTTGGGGGGACCCGTCGGGGCCCCGGGGAGCCGTTTTTT.

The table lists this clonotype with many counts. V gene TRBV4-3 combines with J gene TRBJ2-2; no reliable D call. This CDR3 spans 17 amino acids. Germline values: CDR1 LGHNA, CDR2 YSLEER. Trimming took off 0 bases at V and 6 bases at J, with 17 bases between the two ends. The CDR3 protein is CASSQDSLGNVAGELFF. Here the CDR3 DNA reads TGCGCCAGCAGCCAAGATTCGTTGGGGAATGTGGCCGGGGAGCTGTTTTTT.

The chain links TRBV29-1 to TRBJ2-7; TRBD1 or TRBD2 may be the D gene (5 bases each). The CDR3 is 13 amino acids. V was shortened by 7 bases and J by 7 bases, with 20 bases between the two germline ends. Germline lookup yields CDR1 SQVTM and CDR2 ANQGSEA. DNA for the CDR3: TGCAGCGCCGTAGGGACCTCGGAGTCGGAGCAGTACTTC. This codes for CSAVGTSESEQYF.

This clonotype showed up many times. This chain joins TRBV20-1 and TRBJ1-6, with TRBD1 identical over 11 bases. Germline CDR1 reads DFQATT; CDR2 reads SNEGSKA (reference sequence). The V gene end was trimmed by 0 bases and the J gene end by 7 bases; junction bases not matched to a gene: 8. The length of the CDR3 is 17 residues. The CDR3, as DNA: TGCAGTGCTAGAGACACGGGACAGGGGGGAGGGAATTCACCCCTCCACTTT. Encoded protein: CSARDTGQGGGNSPLHF.

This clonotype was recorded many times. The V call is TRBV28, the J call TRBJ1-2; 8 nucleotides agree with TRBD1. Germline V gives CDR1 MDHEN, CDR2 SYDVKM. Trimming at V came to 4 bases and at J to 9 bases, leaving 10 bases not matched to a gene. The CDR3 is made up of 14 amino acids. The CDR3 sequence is CASSSVTGGGRYTF. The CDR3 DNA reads TGTGCCAGCAGTTCTGTTACAGGGGGTGGACGCTACACCTTC.

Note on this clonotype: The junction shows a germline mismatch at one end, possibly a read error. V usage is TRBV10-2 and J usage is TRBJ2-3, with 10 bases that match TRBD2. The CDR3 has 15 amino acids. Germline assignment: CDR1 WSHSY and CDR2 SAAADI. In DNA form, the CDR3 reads TGCGCCGGCAAATGGACTAGCGGAAACACAGATACGCAGTACTTT. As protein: CAGKWTSGNTDTQYF.

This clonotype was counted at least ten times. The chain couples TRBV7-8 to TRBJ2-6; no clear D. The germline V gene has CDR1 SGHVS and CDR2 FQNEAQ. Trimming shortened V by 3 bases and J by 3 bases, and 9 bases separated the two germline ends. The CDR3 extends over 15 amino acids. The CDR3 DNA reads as TGTGCCAGCAGCTTTCAGGCAGGTGGGGCCAACGTCCTGACTTTC. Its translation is CASSFQAGGANVLTF. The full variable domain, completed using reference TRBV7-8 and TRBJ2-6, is GAGVSQSPRYKVAKRGQDVALRCDPISGHVSLFWYQQALGQGPEFLTYFQNEAQLDKSGLPSDRFFAERPEGSVSTLKIQRTQQEDSAVYLCASSFQAGGANVLTFGAGSRLTVL.

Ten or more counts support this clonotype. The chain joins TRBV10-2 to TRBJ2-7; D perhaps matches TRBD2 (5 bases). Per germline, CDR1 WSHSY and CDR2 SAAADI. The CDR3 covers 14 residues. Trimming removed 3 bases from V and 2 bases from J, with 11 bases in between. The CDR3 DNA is TGCGCCAGCAGTGAACCCGGAGGTCCCTACGAGCAGTACTTC. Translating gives CASSEPGGPYEQYF.

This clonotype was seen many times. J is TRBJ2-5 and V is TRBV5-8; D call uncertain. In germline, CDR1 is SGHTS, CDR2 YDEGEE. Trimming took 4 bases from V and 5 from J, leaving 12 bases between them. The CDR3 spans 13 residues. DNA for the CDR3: TGTGCCAGCAGCCTGATTGTTGGGGAGACCCAGTACTTC. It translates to CASSLIVGETQYF.

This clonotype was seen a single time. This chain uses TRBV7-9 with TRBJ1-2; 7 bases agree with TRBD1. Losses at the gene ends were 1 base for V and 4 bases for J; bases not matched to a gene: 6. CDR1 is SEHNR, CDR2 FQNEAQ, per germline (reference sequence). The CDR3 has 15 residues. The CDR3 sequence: CASSLDPTGSYGYTF. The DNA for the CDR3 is TGTGCCAGCAGCTTAGATCCGACAGGGTCCTATGGCTACACCTTC.

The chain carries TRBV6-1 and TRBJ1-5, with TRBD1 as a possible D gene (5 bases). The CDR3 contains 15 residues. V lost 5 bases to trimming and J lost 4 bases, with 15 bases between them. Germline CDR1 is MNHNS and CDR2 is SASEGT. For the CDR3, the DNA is TGTGCCAGCAGTCTCGGGGGATCCGGAAATCAGCCCCAGCATTTT. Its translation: CASSLGGSGNQPQHF.

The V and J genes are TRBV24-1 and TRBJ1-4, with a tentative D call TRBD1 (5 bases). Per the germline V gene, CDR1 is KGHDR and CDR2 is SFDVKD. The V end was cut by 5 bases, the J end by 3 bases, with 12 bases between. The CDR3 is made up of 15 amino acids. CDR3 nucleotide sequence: TGTGCCACCAGTGTAGACGGGACGGCTAATGAAAAACTGTTTTTT. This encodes CATSVDGTANEKLFF.

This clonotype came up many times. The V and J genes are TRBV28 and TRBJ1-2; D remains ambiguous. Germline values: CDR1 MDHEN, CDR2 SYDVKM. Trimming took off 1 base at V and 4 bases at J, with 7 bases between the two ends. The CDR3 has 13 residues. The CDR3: CASSLSATYGYTF. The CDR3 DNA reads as TGTGCCAGCAGTTTATCCGCCACCTATGGCTACACCTTC.

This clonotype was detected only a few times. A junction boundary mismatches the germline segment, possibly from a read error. The CDR3 DNA sequence: TGTGCCAGCAGTCACTCTCGGATAGCGGGAGCCTACGAGCAGTACTTC. Its translation is CASSHSRIAGAYEQYF. V usage is TRBV6-2 or TRBV6-3 and J usage is TRBJ2-7; 9 bases line up with TRBD2. Germline loops: CDR1 MNHEY, CDR2 SVGEGT. This CDR3 spans 16 amino acids.

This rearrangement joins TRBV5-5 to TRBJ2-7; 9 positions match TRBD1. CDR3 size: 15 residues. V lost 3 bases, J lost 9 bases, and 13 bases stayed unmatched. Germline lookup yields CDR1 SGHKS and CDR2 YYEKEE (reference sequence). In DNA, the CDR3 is TGTGCCAGCAGCTCGGGTGAGACAGGGGGGAACTGGCAGTACTTC. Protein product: CASSSGETGGNWQYF.

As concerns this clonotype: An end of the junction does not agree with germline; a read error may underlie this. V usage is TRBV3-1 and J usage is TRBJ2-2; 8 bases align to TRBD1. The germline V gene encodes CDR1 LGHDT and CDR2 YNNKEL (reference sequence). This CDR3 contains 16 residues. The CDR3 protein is CASSDGQGGDTGELLF. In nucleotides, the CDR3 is TGTGCCAGCAGCGATGGACAGGGTGGTGACACCGGGGAGCTGCTTTTT.

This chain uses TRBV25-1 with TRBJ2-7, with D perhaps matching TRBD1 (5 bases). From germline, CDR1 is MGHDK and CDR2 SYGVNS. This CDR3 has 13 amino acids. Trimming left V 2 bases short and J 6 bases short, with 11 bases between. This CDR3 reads CASSETRAGEQYF. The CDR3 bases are TGTGCCAGCAGTGAAACCAGGGCCGGCGAGCAGTACTTC.

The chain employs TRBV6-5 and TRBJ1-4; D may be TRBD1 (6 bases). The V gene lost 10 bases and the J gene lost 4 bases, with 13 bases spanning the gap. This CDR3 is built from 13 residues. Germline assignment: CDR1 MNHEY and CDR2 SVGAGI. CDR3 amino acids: CATTGQFNEKLFF. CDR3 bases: TGTGCCACGACCGGACAGTTTAATGAAAAACTGTTTTTT.